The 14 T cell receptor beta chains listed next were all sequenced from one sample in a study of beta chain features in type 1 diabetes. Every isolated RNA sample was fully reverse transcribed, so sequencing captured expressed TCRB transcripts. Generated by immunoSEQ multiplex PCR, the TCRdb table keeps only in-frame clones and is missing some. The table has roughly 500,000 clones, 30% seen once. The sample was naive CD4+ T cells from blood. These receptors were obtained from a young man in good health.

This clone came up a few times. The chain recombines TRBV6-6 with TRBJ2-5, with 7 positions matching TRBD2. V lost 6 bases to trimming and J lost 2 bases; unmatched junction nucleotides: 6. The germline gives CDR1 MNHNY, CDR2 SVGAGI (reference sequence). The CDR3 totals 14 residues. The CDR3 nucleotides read TGTGCCAGCAGGGTGACTAGCTGGCAAGAGACCCAGTACTTC. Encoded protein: CASRVTSWQETQYF.

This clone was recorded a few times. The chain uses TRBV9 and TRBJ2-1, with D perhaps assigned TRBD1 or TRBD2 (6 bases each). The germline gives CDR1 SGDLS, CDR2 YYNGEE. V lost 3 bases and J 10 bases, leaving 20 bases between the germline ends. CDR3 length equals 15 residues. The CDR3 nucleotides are TGTGCCAGCAGCGCTAACAGGGAGGACCCGTACGAGCAGTTCTTC. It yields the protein CASSANREDPYEQFF.

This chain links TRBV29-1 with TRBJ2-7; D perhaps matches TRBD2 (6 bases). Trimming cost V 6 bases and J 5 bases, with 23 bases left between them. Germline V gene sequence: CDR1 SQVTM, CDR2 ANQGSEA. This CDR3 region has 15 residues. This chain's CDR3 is CSVVKVGRTIHEQYF. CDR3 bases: TGCAGCGTAGTAAAAGTGGGGAGGACAATCCACGAGCAGTACTTC.

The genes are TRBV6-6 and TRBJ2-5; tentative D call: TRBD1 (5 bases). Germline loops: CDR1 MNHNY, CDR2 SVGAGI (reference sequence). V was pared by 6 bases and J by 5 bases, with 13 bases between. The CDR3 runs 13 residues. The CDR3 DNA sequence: TGTGCCAGCAGACCTACAGGATGGGAGACCCAGTACTTC. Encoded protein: CASRPTGWETQYF.

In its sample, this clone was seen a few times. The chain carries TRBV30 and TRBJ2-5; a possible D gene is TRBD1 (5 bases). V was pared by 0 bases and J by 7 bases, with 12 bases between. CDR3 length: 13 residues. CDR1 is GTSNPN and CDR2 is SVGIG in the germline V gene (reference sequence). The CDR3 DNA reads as TGTGCCTGGAGTGTCGCAGGGATGGGGACCCAGTACTTC. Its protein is CAWSVAGMGTQYF.

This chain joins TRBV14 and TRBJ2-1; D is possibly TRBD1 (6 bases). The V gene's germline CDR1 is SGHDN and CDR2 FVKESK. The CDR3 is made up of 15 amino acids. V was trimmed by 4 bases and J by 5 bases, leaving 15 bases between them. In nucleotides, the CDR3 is TGTGCCAGCAGCCTTTACGGGACATCGGACAATGAGCAGTTCTTC. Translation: CASSLYGTSDNEQFF.

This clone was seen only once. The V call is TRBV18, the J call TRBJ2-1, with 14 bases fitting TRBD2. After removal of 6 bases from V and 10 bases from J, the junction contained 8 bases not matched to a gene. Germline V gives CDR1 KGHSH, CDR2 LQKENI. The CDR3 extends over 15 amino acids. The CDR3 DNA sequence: TGTGCCAGCTCGTCCGAGGGGACTAGCGGGAGAGAGCAGTTCTTC. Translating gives CASSSEGTSGREQFF.

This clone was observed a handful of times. The CDR3 reads CASSLISRDTQYF. Written as DNA, the CDR3 is TGTGCCAGCAGCCTCATCTCACGGGATACGCAGTATTTT. The chain employs TRBV6-1 and TRBJ2-3; unclear D gene. Germline V gene data show CDR1 as MNHNS and CDR2 as SASEGT. The CDR3 extends over 13 amino acids. The V end was cut by 6 bases, the J end by 6 bases, with 13 bases between.

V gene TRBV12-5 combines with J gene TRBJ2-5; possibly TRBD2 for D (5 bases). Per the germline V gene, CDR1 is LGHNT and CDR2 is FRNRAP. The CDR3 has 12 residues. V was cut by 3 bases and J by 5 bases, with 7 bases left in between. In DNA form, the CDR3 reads TGTGCTAGTGGTTTCGGCGGGGAGACCCAGTACTTC. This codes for CASGFGGETQYF.

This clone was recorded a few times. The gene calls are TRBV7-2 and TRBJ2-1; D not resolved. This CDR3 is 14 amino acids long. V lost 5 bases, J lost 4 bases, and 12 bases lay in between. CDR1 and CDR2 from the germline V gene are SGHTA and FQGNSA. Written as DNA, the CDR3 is TGTGCCAGCAGCGGCCGACCTGAATACAATGAGCAGTTCTTC. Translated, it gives CASSGRPEYNEQFF.

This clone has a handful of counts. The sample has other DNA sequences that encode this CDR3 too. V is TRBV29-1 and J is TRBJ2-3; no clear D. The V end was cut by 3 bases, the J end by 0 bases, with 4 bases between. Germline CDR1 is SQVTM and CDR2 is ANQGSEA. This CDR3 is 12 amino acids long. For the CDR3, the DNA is TGCAGCGTTGACCCGAGCACAGATACGCAGTATTTT. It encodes CSVDPSTDTQYF.

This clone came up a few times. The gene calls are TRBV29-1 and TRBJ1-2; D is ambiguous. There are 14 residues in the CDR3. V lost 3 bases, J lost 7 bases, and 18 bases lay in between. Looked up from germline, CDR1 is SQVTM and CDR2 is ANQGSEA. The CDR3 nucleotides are TGCAGCGTTGACACCCGACCTGTTTCGAGTGGCTACACCTTC. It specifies CSVDTRPVSSGYTF.

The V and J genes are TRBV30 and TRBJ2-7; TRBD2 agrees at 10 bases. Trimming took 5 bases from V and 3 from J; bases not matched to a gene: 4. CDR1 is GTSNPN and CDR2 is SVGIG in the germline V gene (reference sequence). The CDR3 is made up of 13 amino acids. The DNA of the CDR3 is TGTGCCTGGTCTAGCGGGAGACACTACGAGCAGTACTTC. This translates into CAWSSGRHYEQYF. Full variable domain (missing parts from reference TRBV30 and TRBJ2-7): SQTIHQWPATLVQPVGSPLSLECTVEGTSNPNLYWYRQAAGRGLQLLFYSVGIGQISSEVPQNLSASRPQDRQFILSSKKLLLSDSGFYLCAWSSGRHYEQYFGPGTRLTVT.

This CDR3 is CASTGVLTTDTQYF. CDR3 nucleotide sequence: TGTGCCAGCACAGGGGTCCTCACCACAGATACGCAGTATTTT. V usage is TRBV2 and J usage is TRBJ2-3, with a possible D match to TRBD1 (6 bases). This CDR3 has 14 amino acids. Germline V gives CDR1 SNHLY, CDR2 FYNNEI. V lost 7 bases, J lost 2 bases, and 13 bases lay in between.